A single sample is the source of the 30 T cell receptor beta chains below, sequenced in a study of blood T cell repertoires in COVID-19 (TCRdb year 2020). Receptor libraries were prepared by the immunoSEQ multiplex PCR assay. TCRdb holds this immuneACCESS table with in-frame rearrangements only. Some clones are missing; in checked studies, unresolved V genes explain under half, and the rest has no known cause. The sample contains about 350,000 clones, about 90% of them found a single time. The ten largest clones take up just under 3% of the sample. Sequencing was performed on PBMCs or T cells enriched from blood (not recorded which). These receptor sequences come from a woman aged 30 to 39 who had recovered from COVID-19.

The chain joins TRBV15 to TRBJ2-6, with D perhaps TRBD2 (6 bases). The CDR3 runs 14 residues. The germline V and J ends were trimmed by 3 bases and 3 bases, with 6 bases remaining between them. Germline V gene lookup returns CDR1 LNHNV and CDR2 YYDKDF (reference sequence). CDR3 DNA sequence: TGTGCCACCAGCAGGGGAGGTGGGGCCAACGTCCTGACTTTC. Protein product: CATSRGGGANVLTF.

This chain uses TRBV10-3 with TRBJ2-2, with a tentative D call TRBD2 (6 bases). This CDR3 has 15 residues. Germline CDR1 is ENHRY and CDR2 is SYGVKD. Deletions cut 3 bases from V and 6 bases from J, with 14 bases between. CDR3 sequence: CAISENSEGSGELFF. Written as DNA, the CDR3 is TGTGCCATCAGTGAAAATTCGGAGGGGTCCGGGGAGCTGTTTTTT.

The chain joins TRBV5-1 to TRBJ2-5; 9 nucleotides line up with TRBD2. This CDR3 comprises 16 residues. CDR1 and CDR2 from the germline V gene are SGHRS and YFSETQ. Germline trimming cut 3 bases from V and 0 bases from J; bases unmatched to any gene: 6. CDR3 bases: TGCGCCAGCAGCTACTTAAGCGGGGGGAACCAAGAGACCCAGTACTTC. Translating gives CASSYLSGGNQETQYF.

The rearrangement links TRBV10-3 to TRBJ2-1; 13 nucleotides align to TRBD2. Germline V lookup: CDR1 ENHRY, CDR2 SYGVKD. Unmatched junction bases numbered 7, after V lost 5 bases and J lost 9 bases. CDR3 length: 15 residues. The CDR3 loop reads CAISSGLAGLSEQFF. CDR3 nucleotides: TGTGCCATCAGTTCGGGACTAGCGGGACTCAGTGAGCAGTTCTTC.

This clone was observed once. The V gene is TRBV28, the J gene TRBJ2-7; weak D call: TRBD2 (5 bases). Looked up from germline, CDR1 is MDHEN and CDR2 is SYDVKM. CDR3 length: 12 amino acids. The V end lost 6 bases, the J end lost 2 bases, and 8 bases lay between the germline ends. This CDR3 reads CASRDFAYEQYF. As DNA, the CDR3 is TGTGCCAGCAGGGACTTCGCCTACGAGCAGTACTTC.

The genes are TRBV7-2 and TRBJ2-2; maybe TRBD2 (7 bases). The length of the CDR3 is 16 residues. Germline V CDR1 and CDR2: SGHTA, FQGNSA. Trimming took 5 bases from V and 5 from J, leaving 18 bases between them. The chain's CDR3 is CASSPRGAGTTGELFF. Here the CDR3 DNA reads TGTGCCAGCAGCCCCCGGGGGGCAGGGACAACCGGGGAGCTGTTTTTT.

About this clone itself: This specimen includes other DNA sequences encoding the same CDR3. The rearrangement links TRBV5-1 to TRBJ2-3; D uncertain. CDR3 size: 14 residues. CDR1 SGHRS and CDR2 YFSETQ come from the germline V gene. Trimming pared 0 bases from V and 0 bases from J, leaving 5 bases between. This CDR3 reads CASSLGGSTDTQYF. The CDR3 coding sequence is TGCGCCAGCAGCTTGGGAGGCAGCACAGATACGCAGTATTTT.

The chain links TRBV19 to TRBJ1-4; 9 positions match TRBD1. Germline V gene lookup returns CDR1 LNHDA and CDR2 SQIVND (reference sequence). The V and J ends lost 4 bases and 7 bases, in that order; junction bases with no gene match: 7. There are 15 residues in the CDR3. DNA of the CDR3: TGTGCCAGTAGTAGAGGACAGGGGAAAGGTGAAAAACTGTTTTTT. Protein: CASSRGQGKGEKLFF.

This CDR3 is CAWSVRRGYTF. In DNA, the CDR3 is TGTGCCTGGAGTGTACGGAGGGGCTACACCTTC. The chain couples TRBV30 to TRBJ1-2; no definite D call. The V end lost 0 bases, the J end lost 8 bases, and 7 bases lay between the germline ends. From germline, CDR1 is GTSNPN and CDR2 SVGIG (reference sequence). CDR3 length equals 11 residues.

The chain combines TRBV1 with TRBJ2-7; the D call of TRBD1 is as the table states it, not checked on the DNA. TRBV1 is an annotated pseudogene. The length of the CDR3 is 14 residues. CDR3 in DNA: TGCACCAGCAGCCGGGGGCGGTTGACCTACGAGCAGTACTTC. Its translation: CTSSRGRLTYEQYF.

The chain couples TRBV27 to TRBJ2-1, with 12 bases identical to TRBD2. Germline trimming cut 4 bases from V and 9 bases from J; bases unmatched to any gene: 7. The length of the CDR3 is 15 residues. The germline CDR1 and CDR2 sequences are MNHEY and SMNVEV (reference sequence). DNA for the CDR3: TGTGCCAGCAGTTCGACGGGACTAGCGGGCTTTGAGCAGTTCTTC. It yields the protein CASSSTGLAGFEQFF.

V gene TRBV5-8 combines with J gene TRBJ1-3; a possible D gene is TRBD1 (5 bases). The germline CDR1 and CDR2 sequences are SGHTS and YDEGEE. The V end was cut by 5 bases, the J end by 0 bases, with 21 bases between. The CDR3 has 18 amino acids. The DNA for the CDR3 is TGTGCCAGCAGTCTTCCCGGAGACAGTGCCTTCTCTGGAAACACCATATATTTT. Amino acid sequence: CASSLPGDSAFSGNTIYF.

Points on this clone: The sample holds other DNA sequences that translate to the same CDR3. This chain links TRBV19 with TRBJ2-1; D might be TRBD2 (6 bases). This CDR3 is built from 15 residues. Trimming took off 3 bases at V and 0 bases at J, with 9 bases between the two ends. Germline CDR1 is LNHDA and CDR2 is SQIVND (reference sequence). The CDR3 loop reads CASSIDGSSYNEQFF. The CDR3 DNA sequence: TGTGCCAGTAGTATCGACGGGAGCTCCTACAATGAGCAGTTCTTC.

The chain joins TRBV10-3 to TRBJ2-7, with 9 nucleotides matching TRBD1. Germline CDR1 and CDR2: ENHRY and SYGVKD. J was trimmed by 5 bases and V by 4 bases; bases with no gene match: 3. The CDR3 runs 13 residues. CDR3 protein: CAISGTGENEQYF. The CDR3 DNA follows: TGTGCCATCAGTGGGACAGGGGAAAACGAGCAGTACTTC.

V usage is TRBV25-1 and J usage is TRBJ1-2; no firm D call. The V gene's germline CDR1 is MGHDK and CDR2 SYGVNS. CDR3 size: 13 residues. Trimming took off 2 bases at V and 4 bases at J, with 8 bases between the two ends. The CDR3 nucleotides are TGTGCCAGCAGTGAAGGCACAACCTATGGCTACACCTTC. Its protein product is CASSEGTTYGYTF.

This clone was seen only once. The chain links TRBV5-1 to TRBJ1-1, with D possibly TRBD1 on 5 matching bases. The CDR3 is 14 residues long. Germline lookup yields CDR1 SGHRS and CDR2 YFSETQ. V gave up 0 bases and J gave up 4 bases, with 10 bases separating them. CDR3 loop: CASSLVRGITEAFF. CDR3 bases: TGCGCCAGCAGCTTGGTTAGGGGTATCACTGAAGCTTTCTTT.

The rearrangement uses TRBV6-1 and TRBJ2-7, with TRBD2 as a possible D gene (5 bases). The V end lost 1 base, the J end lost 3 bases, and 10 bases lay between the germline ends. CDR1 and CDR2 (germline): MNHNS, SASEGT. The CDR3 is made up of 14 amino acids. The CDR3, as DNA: TGTGCCAGCAGTGAAGGAACCCGGGGCTACGAGCAGTACTTC. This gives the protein CASSEGTRGYEQYF.

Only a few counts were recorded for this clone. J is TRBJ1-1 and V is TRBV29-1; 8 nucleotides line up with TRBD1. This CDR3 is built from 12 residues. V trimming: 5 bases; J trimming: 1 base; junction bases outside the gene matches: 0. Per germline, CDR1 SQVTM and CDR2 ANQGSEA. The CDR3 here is CSVTGGNTEAFF. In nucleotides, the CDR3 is TGCAGCGTTACAGGGGGGAACACTGAAGCTTTCTTT.

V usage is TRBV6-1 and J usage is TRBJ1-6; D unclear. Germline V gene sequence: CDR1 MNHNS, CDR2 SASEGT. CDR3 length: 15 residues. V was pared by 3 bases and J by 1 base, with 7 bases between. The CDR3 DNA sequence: TGTGCCAGCAGTGATGGCGGGTCCTATAATTCACCCCTCCACTTT. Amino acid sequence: CASSDGGSYNSPLHF.

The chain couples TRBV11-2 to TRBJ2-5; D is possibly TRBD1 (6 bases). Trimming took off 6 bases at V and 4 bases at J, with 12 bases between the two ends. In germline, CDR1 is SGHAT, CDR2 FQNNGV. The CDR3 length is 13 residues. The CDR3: CASSAGDRETQYF. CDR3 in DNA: TGTGCCAGCAGTGCAGGGGACCGAGAGACCCAGTACTTC.

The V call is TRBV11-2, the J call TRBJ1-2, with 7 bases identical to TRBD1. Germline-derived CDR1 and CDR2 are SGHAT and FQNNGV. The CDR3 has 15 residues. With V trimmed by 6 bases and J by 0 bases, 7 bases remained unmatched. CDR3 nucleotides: TGTGCCAGCAGGGGACAGTTAAATCCTAACTATGGCTACACCTTC. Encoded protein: CASRGQLNPNYGYTF.

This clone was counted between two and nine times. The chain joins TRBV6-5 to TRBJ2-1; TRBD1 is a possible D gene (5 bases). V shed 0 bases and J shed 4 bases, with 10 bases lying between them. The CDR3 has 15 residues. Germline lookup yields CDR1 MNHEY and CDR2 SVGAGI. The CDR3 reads CASSYSRYRYNEQFF. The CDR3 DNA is TGTGCCAGCAGTTACTCGAGATACAGGTACAATGAGCAGTTCTTC.

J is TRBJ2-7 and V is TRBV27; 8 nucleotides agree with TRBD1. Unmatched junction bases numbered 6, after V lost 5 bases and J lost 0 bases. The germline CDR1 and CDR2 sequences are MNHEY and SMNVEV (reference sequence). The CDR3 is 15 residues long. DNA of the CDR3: TGTGCCAGCAGTCCACGGACAGGGAGCTCCTACGAGCAGTACTTC. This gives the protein CASSPRTGSSYEQYF.

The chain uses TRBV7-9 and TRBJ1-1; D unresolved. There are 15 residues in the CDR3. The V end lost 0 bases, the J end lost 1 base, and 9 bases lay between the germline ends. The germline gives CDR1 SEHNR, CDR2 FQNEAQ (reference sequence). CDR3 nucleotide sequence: TGTGCCAGCAGCTTAGCGCGGTATGCGAACACTGAAGCTTTCTTT. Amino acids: CASSLARYANTEAFF. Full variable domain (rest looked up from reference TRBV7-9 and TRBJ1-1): DTGVSQNPRHKITKRGQNVTFRCDPISEHNRLYWYRQTLGQGPEFLTYFQNEAQLEKSRLLSDRFSAERPKGSFSTLEIQRTEQGDSAMYLCASSLARYANTEAFFGQGTRLTVV.

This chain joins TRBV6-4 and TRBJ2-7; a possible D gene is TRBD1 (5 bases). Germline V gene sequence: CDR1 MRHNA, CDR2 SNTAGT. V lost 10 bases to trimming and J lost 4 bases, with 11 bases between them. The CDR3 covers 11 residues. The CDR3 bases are TGTGCCATCCAGACAGCGTACGAGCAGTACTTC. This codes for CAIQTAYEQYF.

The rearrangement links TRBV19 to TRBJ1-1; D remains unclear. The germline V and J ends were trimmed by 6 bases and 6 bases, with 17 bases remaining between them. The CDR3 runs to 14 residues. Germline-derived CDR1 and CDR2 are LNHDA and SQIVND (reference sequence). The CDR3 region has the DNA TGTGCCAGTAGGACCACGGGTGGTACGGCTGAAGCTTTCTTT. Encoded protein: CASRTTGGTAEAFF.

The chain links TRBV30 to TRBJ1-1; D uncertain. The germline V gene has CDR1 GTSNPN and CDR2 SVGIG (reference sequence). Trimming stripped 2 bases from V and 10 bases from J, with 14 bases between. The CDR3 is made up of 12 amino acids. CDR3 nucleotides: TGTGCCTGGAGTTCTCTAACGTCTCGAGCTTTCTTT. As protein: CAWSSLTSRAFF.

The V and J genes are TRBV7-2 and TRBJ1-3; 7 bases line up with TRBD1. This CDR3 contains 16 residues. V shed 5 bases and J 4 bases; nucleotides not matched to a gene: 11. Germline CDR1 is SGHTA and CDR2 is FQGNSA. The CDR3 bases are TGTGCCAGCAGCCGGGGGCCCGGGACAGAGGGAAACACCATATATTTT. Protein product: CASSRGPGTEGNTIYF.

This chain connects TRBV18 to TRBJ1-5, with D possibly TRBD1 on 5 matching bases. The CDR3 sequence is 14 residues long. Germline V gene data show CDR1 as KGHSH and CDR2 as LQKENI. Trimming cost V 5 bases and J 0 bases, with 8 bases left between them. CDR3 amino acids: CASSAGRSNQPQHF. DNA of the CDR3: TGTGCCAGCTCAGCGGGACGTAGCAATCAGCCCCAGCATTTT.

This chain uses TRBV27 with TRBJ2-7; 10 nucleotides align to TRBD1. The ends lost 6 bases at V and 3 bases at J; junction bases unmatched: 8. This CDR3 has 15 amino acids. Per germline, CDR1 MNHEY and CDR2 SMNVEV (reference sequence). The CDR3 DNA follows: TGTGCCAGCAGCAGCTCGGACAGGGGGTTCTACGAGCAGTACTTC. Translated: CASSSSDRGFYEQYF.